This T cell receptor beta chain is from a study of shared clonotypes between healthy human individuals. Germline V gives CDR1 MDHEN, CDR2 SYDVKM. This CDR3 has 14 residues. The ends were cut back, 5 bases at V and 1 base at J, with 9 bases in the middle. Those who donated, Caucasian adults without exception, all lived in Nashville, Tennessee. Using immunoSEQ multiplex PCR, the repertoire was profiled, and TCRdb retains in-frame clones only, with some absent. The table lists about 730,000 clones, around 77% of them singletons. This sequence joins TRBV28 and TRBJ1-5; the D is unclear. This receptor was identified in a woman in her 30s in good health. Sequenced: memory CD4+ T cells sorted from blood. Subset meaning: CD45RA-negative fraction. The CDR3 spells CASSTAGSNQPQHF. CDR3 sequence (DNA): TGTGCCAGCAGTACAGCGGGGAGCAATCAGCCCCAGCATTTT.